This T cell receptor (beta chain) stems from a study of T cell repertoires in Merkel cell carcinoma (dated by TCRdb to 2018 to 2020). Describing the broader study: Patients who had received intralesional immunotherapy or systemic immune checkpoint blockade ahead of the biopsy were left out. MCPyV-specific clonotypes were initially defined through tetramer sorting, cloning and paired TCR sequencing of expanded tumor-infiltrating lymphocytes. To be included, a participant needed a diagnosis of MCPyV-positive Merkel cell carcinoma and tumor-infiltrating lymphocytes that had been successfully expanded in vitro. The full study reports these points: The study did not examine normal tissue biopsies.

TRB CDR3 sequencing and data processing of tumor genomic DNA were performed with the immunoSEQ assay. TCRdb took over this immuneACCESS table, retaining in-frame rearrangements with V and J assigned. Such tables are incomplete; in checked studies, under half of the missing clones stem from an unresolved V gene, and the remainder is unexplained. The sample table shows about 15,000 clones, and under 85% are seen once. Of the sample, roughly 17% falls within the top ten clones. Remarks on this clone: It has no known antigen specificity. No per-base quality is available; no much larger clone lies one base away.

Biopsy-confirmed MCPyV-positive Merkel cell carcinoma was present in the study subjects, and positive serum antibodies to T-antigen were found in every subject. Genomic DNA was extracted from over five adjacent 10-micron frozen tumor sections without cell sorting or culture. Tumor biopsy tissue of roughly 5 x 5 x 5 mm was frozen in optimal cutting temperature compound. In the frozen biopsy, scout sections stained with hematoxylin and eosin confirmed plenty of Merkel cell carcinoma along with infiltrating cells. The CDR3 contains 13 residues, cysteine and phenylalanine counted. Only the CDR3 region is kept as DNA, spanning 39 bases read in frame from base 1. V and J are truncated by 1 base and 0 bases respectively, leaving an intervening sequence of 1 base.

The sequence links TRBV12-3 or TRBV12-4 to TRBJ1-5; a confident D gene designation cannot be given. The sequenced material came from tumor tissue. The TCR comes from an adult with Merkel cell carcinoma. The DNA reads as follows: TGTGCCAGCAGTTTAGATAGCAATCAGCCCCAGCATTTT. It is translated as CASSLDSNQPQHF.